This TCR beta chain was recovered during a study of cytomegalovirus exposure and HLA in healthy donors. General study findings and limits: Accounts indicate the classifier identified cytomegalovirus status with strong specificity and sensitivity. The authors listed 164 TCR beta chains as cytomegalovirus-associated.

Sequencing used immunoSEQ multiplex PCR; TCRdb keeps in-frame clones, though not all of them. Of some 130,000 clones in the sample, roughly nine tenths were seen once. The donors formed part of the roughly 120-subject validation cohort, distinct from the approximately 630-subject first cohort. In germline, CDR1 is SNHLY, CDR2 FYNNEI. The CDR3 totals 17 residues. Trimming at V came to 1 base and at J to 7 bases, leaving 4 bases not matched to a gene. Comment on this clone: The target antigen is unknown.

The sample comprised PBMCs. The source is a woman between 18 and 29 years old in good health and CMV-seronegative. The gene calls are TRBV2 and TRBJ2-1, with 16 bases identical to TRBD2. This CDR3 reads CASSEGPGLAGGNEQFF. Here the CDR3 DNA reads TGTGCCAGCAGTGAAGGGCCGGGACTAGCGGGAGGGAATGAGCAGTTCTTC.